These 21 T cell receptor beta chains were sequenced from one sample in a study of Ad26.COV2.S vaccination and SARS-CoV-2 variants. Noted treatment: over 15 received Ad26.COV2.S at low or high dose, single or two shots; 5 received placebo; per-sample allocation not given. Samples were taken on day 63 after the first vaccine or placebo injection. TCRdb keeps only in-frame clones here, not all; method: immunoSEQ multiplex PCR. The repertoire consists of roughly 350,000 clones, with about nine tenths occurring once and the leading ten covering around 6.1%. Sample: peripheral blood, taken in a trial of Ad26.COV2.S vaccine versus placebo. These receptors originate from a person between 18 and 65 years old who received the Ad26.COV2.S COVID-19 vaccine or a placebo.

The rearrangement links TRBV12-5 to TRBJ2-1; tentative D call: TRBD2 (7 bases). This CDR3 comprises 13 residues. Trimming took off 5 bases at V and 6 bases at J, with 11 bases between the two ends. CDR1 is LGHNT and CDR2 is FRNRAP in the germline V gene. CDR3 region: CASGEGGTNEQFF. CDR3 nucleotide sequence: TGTGCTAGTGGTGAGGGGGGGACCAATGAGCAGTTCTTC. The full variable domain, its missing parts supplied by reference TRBV12-5 and TRBJ2-1, is DARVTQTPRHKVTEMGQEVTMRCQPILGHNTVFWYRQTMMQGLELLAYFRNRAPLDDSGMPKDRFSAEMPDATLATLKIQPSEPRDSAVYFCASGEGGTNEQFFGPGTRLTVL.

The chain is built from TRBV29-1 and TRBJ1-6; D unclear. The V end lost 7 bases, the J end lost 1 base, and 11 bases lay between the germline ends. CDR3 size: 14 residues. Germline CDR1 reads SQVTM; CDR2 reads ANQGSEA. In DNA, the CDR3 is TGCAGCGCATTGGTAGGGTCCTATAATTCACCCCTCCACTTT. It specifies CSALVGSYNSPLHF.

The J gene is TRBJ1-1, the V gene TRBV7-9; no clear D. CDR1 and CDR2 (germline): SEHNR, FQNEAQ (reference sequence). V was pared by 5 bases and J by 5 bases, with 15 bases between. This CDR3 has 14 amino acids. CDR3 sequence reads: CASSLFGSETEAFF. DNA of the CDR3: TGTGCCAGCAGCCTCTTTGGATCTGAGACTGAAGCTTTCTTT.

V is TRBV19 and J is TRBJ2-1, with 10 positions matching TRBD2. Germline CDR1 and CDR2: LNHDA and SQIVND (reference sequence). With V trimmed by 1 base and J by 8 bases, 5 bases remained unmatched. CDR3 length: 15 residues. The CDR3 spells CASSIGSGRGDEQFF. The CDR3 DNA is TGTGCCAGTAGTATAGGAAGCGGGAGGGGGGATGAGCAGTTCTTC.

The chain recombines TRBV18 with TRBJ2-7; TRBD2 is a possible D gene (6 bases). V was cut by 1 base and J by 5 bases, with 9 bases left in between. The germline CDR1 and CDR2 sequences are KGHSH and LQKENI. The length of the CDR3 is 13 residues. The CDR3 DNA is TGTGCCAGCTCACCACGGGGGGATCACGAGCAGTACTTC. It codes for CASSPRGDHEQYF.

As for this clone: The same CDR3 can be traced to other DNA sequences in this sample. J is TRBJ2-2 and V is TRBV27, with a tentative D call TRBD2 (5 bases). Per the germline V gene, CDR1 is MNHEY and CDR2 is SMNVEV (reference sequence). The germline V and J ends were trimmed by 8 bases and 2 bases, with 9 bases remaining between them. This CDR3 has 13 residues. The CDR3 sequence: CASRTGNTGELFF. DNA of the CDR3: TGTGCCAGCCGGACGGGAAACACCGGGGAGCTGTTTTTT.

As to this clone: The same CDR3 arises from other DNA sequences in this sample as well. CDR3: CASRTGGVYEQYF. CDR3 bases: TGTGCCAGCAGGACAGGGGGCGTCTACGAGCAGTACTTC. The V call is TRBV28, the J call TRBJ2-7; 10 bases align to TRBD1. Germline loops: CDR1 MDHEN, CDR2 SYDVKM. This CDR3 is 13 amino acids long. The V and J ends lost 6 bases and 3 bases, in that order; junction bases with no gene match: 2.

The V and J genes are TRBV9 and TRBJ2-3; D uncertain. The CDR3 consists of 12 residues. Germline V gene lookup returns CDR1 SGDLS and CDR2 YYNGEE. The V end was cut by 0 bases, the J end by 6 bases, with 5 bases between. The CDR3 here is CASSVVEDTQYF. CDR3 coding DNA: TGTGCCAGCAGCGTAGTCGAGGATACGCAGTATTTT. Together with reference TRBV9 and TRBJ2-3, the CDR3 gives the full variable domain: DSGVTQTPKHLITATGQRVTLRCSPRSGDLSVYWYQQSLDQGLQFLIQYYNGEERAKGNILERFSAQQFPDLHSELNLSSLELGDSALYFCASSVVEDTQYFGPGTRLTVL.

V is TRBV12-3 or TRBV12-4 and J is TRBJ1-5; D unclear. This CDR3 is 13 amino acids long. The germline V and J ends were trimmed by 7 bases and 5 bases, with 12 bases remaining between them. The CDR3 protein is CASNFDLDQPQHF. The CDR3 coding sequence is TGTGCCAGCAACTTCGATTTGGATCAGCCCCAGCATTTT.

The V gene is TRBV6-2 or TRBV6-3, the J gene TRBJ1-5; D is undetermined. Germline V lookup: CDR1 MNHEY, CDR2 SVGEGT. CDR3 size: 16 residues. Trimming shortened V by 2 bases and J by 4 bases, and 15 bases separated the two germline ends. CDR3: CASSYGTTRVNQPQHF. The CDR3 DNA is TGTGCCAGCAGTTACGGCACAACACGCGTGAATCAGCCCCAGCATTTT.

This clone has a single count. The chain carries TRBV6-2 or TRBV6-3 and TRBJ2-7; 9 nucleotides align to TRBD1. Germline trimming cut 5 bases from V and 6 bases from J; bases unmatched to any gene: 11. CDR1 and CDR2 (germline): MNHEY, SVGEGT. This CDR3 is 15 amino acids long. The CDR3 sequence: CASSRHRDREGEQYF. The CDR3 region has the DNA TGTGCCAGCAGTCGCCACCGGGACAGGGAGGGCGAGCAGTACTTC.

This clone was counted once. The chain uses TRBV6-4 and TRBJ2-5; D may be TRBD2 (5 bases). V shed 6 bases and J shed 2 bases, with 13 bases lying between them. This CDR3 is 14 amino acids long. The germline V gene has CDR1 MRHNA and CDR2 SNTAGT. CDR3 loop: CASSEDWMQETQYF. CDR3 nucleotides: TGTGCCAGCAGCGAGGACTGGATGCAAGAGACCCAGTACTTC.

The chain carries TRBV24-1 and TRBJ2-1; 12 bases line up with TRBD2. CDR1 is KGHDR and CDR2 is SFDVKD in the germline V gene. The length of the CDR3 is 16 residues. Trimming removed 3 bases from V and 8 bases from J; junction bases left unmatched: 7. The CDR3 here is CATSDPSGRAGDEQFF. The CDR3 bases are TGTGCCACCAGTGATCCTAGCGGGAGGGCCGGTGATGAGCAGTTCTTC.

The rearrangement links TRBV5-1 to TRBJ2-1, with D perhaps TRBD1 (5 bases). V was cut by 1 base and J by 0 bases, with 11 bases left in between. The germline gives CDR1 SGHRS, CDR2 YFSETQ. The CDR3 has 16 amino acids. DNA for the CDR3: TGCGCCAGCAGCTTGAAACAGGCAAGCTCCTACAATGAGCAGTTCTTC. Encoded protein: CASSLKQASSYNEQFF.

This rearrangement joins TRBV18 to TRBJ1-5; the D is unclear. Germline CDR1 and CDR2: KGHSH and LQKENI. There are 13 residues in the CDR3. V lost 2 bases to trimming and J lost 5 bases, with 7 bases between them. The DNA for the CDR3 is TGTGCCAGCTCACCAGGGGTAGATCAGCCCCAGCATTTT. Translating gives CASSPGVDQPQHF.

The rearrangement uses TRBV14 and TRBJ1-2; unclear D gene. Germline V CDR1 and CDR2: SGHDN, FVKESK. The V and J ends lost 1 base and 8 bases respectively, with 17 bases between them. The CDR3 has 15 residues. DNA for the CDR3: TGTGCCAGCAGCCAAGGCCGAGGACCGGGAGGGGGCTACACCTTC. This gives the protein CASSQGRGPGGGYTF. The full variable domain, its missing parts supplied by reference TRBV14 and TRBJ1-2, is EAGVTQFPSHSVIEKGQTVTLRCDPISGHDNLYWYRRVMGKEIKFLLHFVKESKQDESGMPNNRFLAERTGGTYSTLKVQPAELEDSGVYFCASSQGRGPGGGYTFGSGTRLTVV.

This chain uses TRBV10-3 with TRBJ1-2; D is undetermined. The V end was cut by 3 bases, the J end by 0 bases, with 11 bases between. CDR1 ENHRY and CDR2 SYGVKD come from the germline V gene. The CDR3 runs 15 residues. For the CDR3, the DNA is TGTGCCATCAGTGACTCTAGTCTAGCTAACTATGGCTACACCTTC. Residues: CAISDSSLANYGYTF.

This chain uses TRBV14 with TRBJ2-2; D unclear. V gave up 1 base and J gave up 6 bases, with 6 bases separating them. The CDR3 spans 13 residues. The germline CDR1 and CDR2 sequences are SGHDN and FVKESK. The CDR3 spells CASSQVGSGELFF. In nucleotides, the CDR3 is TGTGCCAGCAGCCAAGTAGGGTCCGGGGAGCTGTTTTTT. Drawing the rest from reference TRBV14 and TRBJ2-2, the complete variable domain is EAGVTQFPSHSVIEKGQTVTLRCDPISGHDNLYWYRRVMGKEIKFLLHFVKESKQDESGMPNNRFLAERTGGTYSTLKVQPAELEDSGVYFCASSQVGSGELFFGEGSRLTVL.

The count of this clone is one. The chain combines TRBV9 with TRBJ1-2; D remains unclear. Germline CDR1 reads SGDLS; CDR2 reads YYNGEE. V was trimmed by 3 bases and J by 10 bases, leaving 19 bases between them. CDR3 length equals 14 residues. DNA of the CDR3: TGTGCCAGCAGCGCTGTCCCCACAGTGGGGTTCTACACCTTC. Translated, it gives CASSAVPTVGFYTF.

The rearrangement uses TRBV5-3 and TRBJ2-3; D unclear. TRBV5-3 belongs to the ORF category, with a function that is uncertain. This CDR3 spans 12 amino acids. Between the trimmed V and J ends, which lost 3 bases and 2 bases, there was a span of 4 bases. The CDR3 bases are TGTGCCAGAAGCTCCCACACAGATACGCAGTATTTT. Encoded protein: CARSSHTDTQYF.

The chain joins TRBV28 to TRBJ2-7, with 11 bases identical to TRBD2. Germline assignment: CDR1 MDHEN and CDR2 SYDVKM. The CDR3 totals 15 residues. The junction had 9 bases not matched to a gene; V was cut back by 7 bases and J by 4 bases. CDR3 DNA: TGTGCCAGCACCCCGGGACTAGCGGAACTTTACGAGCAGTACTTC. Translation: CASTPGLAELYEQYF.